This T cell receptor (beta chain) was found in a study of T cells in tuberculosis. After thawing and overnight rest, PBMC were stained with GMM-loaded CD1B tetramer, viability dye and anti-CD3 for sorting. The CD1B tetramers carried C32 glucose monomycolate purified from Rhodococcus equi. Assay used: immunoSEQ multiplex PCR; TCRdb lists only in-frame clones, some missing. There are tens of thousands of clones in the sample; roughly 90% occur only once, and 1.9% lies in the top ten. Sequenced sample: CD1b-GMM tetramer-negative cells sorted from PBMCs. The receptor's source is an adult woman with latent tuberculosis.

The CDR3 DNA reads TGTGCCAGCAGCTTGTGGGTAGCGGGGGGGAATGAGCAGTTCTTC. Its translation is CASSLWVAGGNEQFF. The V gene is TRBV5-5, the J gene TRBJ2-1, with 11 positions matching TRBD2. V was clipped by 1 base and J by 7 bases; unmatched bases: 4. The CDR3 is 15 amino acids. Per germline, CDR1 SGHKS and CDR2 YYEKEE (reference sequence).